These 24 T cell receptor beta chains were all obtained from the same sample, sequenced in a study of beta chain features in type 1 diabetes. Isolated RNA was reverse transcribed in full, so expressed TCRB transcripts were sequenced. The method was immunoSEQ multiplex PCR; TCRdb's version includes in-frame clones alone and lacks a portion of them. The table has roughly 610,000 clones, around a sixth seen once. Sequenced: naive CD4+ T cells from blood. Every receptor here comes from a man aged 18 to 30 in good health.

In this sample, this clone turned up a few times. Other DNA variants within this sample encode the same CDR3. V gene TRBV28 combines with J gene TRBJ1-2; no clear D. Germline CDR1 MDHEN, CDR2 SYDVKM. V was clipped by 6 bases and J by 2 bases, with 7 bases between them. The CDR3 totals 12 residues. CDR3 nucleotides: TGTGCCAGCAGCTCTGGGAACTATGGCTACACCTTC. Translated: CASSSGNYGYTF.

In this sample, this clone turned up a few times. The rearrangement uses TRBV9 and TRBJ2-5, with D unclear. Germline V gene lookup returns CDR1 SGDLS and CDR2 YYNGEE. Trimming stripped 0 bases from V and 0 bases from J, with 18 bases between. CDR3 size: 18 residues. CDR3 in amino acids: CASSVAPSTFQYQETQYF. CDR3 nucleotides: TGTGCCAGCAGCGTAGCTCCGTCGACTTTCCAGTACCAAGAGACCCAGTACTTC.

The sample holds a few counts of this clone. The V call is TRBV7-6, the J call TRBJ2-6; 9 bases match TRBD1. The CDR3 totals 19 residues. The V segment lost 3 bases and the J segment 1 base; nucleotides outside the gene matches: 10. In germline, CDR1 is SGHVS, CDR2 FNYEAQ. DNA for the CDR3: TGTGCCAGCAGCTTTCAACCTCGGGACAGGGTTTCTGGGGCCAACGTCCTGACTTTC. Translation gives CASSFQPRDRVSGANVLTF. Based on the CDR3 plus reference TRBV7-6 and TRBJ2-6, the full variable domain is GAGVSQSPRYKVTKRGQDVALRCDPISGHVSLYWYRQALGQGPEFLTYFNYEAQQDKSGLPNDRFSAERPEGSISTLTIQRTEQRDSAMYRCASSFQPRDRVSGANVLTFGAGSRLTVL.

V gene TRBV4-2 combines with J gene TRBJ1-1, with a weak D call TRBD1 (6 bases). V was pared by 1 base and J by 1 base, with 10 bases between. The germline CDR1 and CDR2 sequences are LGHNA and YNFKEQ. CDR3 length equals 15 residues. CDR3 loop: CASSQGTDRNTEAFF. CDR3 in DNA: TGTGCCAGCAGCCAAGGGACAGACCGGAACACTGAAGCTTTCTTT.

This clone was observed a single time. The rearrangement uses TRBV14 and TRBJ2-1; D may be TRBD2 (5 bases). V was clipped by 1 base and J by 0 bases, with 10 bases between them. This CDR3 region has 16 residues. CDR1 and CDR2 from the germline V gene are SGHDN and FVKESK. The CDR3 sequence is CASSQGAGVSYNEQFF. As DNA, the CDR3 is TGTGCCAGCAGCCAAGGAGCCGGGGTCTCCTACAATGAGCAGTTCTTC.

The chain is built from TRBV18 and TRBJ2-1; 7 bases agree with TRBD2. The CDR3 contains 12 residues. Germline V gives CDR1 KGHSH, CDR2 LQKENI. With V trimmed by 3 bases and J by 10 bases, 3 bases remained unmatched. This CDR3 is CASSPQGGEQFF. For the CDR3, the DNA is TGTGCCAGCTCACCCCAGGGAGGGGAGCAGTTCTTC.

For the CDR3, the DNA is TGTGCCAGTAGGGCACGGACAGGGGGTTCCGCTAATCAGCCCCAGCATTTT. Encoded protein: CASRARTGGSANQPQHF. The V and J genes are TRBV19 and TRBJ1-5, with 10 bases identical to TRBD1. This CDR3 comprises 17 residues. Per the germline V gene, CDR1 is LNHDA and CDR2 is SQIVND (reference sequence). The V segment lost 6 bases and the J segment 4 bases; nucleotides outside the gene matches: 12. Full variable domain (missing parts from reference TRBV19 and TRBJ1-5): DGGITQSPKYLFRKEGQNVTLSCEQNLNHDAMYWYRQDPGQGLRLIYYSQIVNDFQKGDIAEGYSVSREKKESFPLTVTSAQKNPTAFYLCASRARTGGSANQPQHFGDGTRLSIL.

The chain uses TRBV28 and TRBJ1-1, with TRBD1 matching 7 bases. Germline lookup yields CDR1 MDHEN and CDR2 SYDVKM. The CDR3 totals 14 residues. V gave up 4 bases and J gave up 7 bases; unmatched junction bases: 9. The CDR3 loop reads CASSWGQPRLEAFF. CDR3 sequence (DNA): TGTGCCAGCAGTTGGGGACAGCCAAGACTTGAAGCTTTCTTT.

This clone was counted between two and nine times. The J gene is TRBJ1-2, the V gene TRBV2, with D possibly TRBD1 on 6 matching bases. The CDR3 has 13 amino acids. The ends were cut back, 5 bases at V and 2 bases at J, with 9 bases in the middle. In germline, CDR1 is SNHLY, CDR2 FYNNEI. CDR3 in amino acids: CASSYTGNYGYTF. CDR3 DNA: TGTGCCAGCAGTTATACAGGGAACTATGGCTACACCTTC.

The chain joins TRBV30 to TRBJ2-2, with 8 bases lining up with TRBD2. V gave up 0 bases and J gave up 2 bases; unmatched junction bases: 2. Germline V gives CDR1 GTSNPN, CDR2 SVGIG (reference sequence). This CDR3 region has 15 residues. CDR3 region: CAWSVAGVNTGELFF. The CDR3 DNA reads TGTGCCTGGAGTGTAGCGGGGGTAAACACCGGGGAGCTGTTTTTT.

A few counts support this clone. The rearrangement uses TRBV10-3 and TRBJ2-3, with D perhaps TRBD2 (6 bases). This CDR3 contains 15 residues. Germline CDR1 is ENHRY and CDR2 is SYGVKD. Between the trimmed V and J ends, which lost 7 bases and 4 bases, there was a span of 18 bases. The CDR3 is CAIKVVGGIADTQYF. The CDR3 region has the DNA TGTGCCATCAAGGTAGTGGGAGGAATAGCAGATACGCAGTATTTT.

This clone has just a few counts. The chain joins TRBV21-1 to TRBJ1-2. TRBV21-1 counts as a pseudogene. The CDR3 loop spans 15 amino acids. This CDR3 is CASSKTQQHFYGYTF. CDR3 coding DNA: TGTGCCAGCAGCAAAACTCAGCAACATTTTTATGGCTACACCTTC.

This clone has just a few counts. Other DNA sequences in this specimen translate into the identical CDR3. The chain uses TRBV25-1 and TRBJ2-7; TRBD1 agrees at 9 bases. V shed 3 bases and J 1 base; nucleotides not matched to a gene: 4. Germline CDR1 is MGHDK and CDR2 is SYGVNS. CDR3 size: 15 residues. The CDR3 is CASSDPGTGSYEQYF. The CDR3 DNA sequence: TGTGCCAGCAGTGATCCCGGGACAGGGTCCTACGAGCAGTACTTC.

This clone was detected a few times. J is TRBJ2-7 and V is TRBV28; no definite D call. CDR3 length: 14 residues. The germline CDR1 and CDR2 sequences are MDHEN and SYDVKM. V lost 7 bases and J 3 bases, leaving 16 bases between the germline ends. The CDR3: CASISGLGNYEQYF. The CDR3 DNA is TGTGCCAGCATTTCAGGCCTCGGAAACTACGAGCAGTACTTC.

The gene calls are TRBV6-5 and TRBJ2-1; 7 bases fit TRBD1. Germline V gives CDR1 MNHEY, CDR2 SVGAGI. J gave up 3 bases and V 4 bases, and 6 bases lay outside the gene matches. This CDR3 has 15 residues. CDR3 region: CASSSTRDSYNEQFF. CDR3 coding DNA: TGTGCCAGCAGTTCAACTAGGGACAGCTACAATGAGCAGTTCTTC.

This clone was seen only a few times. The CDR3 here is CASSDVTGFSTDTQYF. CDR3 bases: TGTGCCAGCAGTGACGTAACGGGCTTTAGCACAGATACGCAGTATTTT. The V and J genes are TRBV2 and TRBJ2-3; D is unclear. Germline loops: CDR1 SNHLY, CDR2 FYNNEI. Trimming removed 3 bases at V and 0 bases at J, with 13 bases between. The CDR3 has 16 amino acids.

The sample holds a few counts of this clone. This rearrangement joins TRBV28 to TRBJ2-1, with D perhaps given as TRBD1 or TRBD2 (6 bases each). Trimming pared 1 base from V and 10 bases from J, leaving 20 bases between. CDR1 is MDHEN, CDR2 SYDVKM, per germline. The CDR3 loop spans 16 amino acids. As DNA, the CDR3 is TGTGCCAGCAGTTTATTAAGGATCGGAGGGGGTCAAGAGCAGTTCTTC. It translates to CASSLLRIGGGQEQFF.

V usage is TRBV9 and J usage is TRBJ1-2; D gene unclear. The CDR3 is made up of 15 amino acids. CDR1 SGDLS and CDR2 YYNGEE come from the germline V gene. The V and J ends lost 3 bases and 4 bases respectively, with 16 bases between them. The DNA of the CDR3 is TGTGCCAGCAGCGGTCAATCACGGGGAAGCTATGGCTACACCTTC. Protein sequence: CASSGQSRGSYGYTF.

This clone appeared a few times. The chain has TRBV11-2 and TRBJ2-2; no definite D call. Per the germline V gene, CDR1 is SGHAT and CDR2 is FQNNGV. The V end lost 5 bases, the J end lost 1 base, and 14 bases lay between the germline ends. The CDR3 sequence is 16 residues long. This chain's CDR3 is CASSPWTVWNTGELFF. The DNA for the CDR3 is TGTGCCAGCAGCCCATGGACCGTCTGGAACACCGGGGAGCTGTTTTTT.

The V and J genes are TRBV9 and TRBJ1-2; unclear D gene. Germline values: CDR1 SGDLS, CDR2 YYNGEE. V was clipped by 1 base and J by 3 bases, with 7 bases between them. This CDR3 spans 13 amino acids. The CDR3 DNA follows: TGTGCCAGCAGCGTAAACGGGTACTATGGCTACACCTTC. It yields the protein CASSVNGYYGYTF.

The CDR3 protein is CASSLFSRVFTDTQYF. CDR3 DNA sequence: TGTGCCAGCAGTTTATTCTCGAGGGTCTTCACAGATACGCAGTATTTT. The chain has TRBV27 and TRBJ2-3; the D gene is possibly TRBD2 (5 bases). Looked up from germline, CDR1 is MNHEY and CDR2 is SMNVEV (reference sequence). This CDR3 is 16 amino acids long. Trimming pared 1 base from V and 2 bases from J, leaving 13 bases between.

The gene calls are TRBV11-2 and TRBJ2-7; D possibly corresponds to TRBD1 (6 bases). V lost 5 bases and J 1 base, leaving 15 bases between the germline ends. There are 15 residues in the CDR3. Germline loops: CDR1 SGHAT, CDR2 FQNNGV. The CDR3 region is CASSPLQGRSYEQYF. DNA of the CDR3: TGTGCCAGCAGCCCATTACAGGGCAGGTCCTACGAGCAGTACTTC.

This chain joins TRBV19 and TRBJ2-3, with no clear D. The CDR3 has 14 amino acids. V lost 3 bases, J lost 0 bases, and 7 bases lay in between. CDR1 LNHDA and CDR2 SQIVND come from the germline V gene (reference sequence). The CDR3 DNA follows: TGTGCCAGTAGTATCTCGGCTAGCACAGATACGCAGTATTTT. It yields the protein CASSISASTDTQYF.

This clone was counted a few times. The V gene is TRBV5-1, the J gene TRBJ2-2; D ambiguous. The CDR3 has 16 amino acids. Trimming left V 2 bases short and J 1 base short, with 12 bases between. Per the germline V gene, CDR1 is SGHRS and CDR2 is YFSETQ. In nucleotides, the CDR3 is TGCGCCAGCAGCTTTCAAATGATACTGAACACCGGGGAGCTGTTTTTT. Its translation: CASSFQMILNTGELFF.